The source of this TCR beta chain is a study of regulatory T cells in long-lasting Graves disease. Time point meaning: persistent/refractory GD, antithyroid drugs over 5 years with positive TRAb. RNA from PBMCs was the source of the TCR library. V was trimmed by 6 bases and J by 4 bases, leaving 9 bases between them. Germline V gene sequence: CDR1 MDHEN, CDR2 SYDVKM. The CDR3 totals 12 residues. Whole-study findings and limits: It was in persistent disease that TRBV28, TRBJ1-2 and TRBJ2-5 were favored. Limited sample numbers may have lowered accuracy.

According to the study, TCR beta libraries were built with iRepertoire HTBI primers and CDR3-region Arm-PCR. MiXCR, applied by TCRdb to the multiplex PCR reads, yields one record per CDR3 protein. The table includes about 660,000 distinct CDR3 sequences, approximately 31% detected once. There are many counts of this clonotype. Its specificity is unknown. The sequence derives from a female donor with Graves disease. This specimen consisted of peripheral blood mononuclear cells (PBMCs), obtained when the disease was refractory, from a patient treated with antithyroid drugs. This chain connects TRBV28 to TRBJ2-5, with D perhaps matching TRBD1 (5 bases). In nucleotides, the CDR3 is TGTGCCAGCAGAGGGGCCGGAGAGACCCAGTACTTC. It codes for CASRGAGETQYF.